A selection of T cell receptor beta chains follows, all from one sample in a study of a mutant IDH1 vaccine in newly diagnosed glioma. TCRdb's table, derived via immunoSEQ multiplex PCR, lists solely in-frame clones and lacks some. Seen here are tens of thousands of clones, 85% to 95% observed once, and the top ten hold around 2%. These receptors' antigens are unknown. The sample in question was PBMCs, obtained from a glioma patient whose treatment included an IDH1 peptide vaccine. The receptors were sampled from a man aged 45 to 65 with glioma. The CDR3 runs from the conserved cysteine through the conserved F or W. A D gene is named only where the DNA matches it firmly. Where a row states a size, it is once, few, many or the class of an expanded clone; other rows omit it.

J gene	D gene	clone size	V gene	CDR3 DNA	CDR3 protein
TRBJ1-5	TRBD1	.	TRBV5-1	TGCGCCAGCAGCCCGACGACAGGGCAGGGACAGCCCCAGCATTTT	CASSPTTGQGQPQHF
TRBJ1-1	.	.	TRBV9	TGTGCCAGCAGCGTAGACGGGAACCCCCTAGACTCTGAAGCTTTCTTT	CASSVDGNPLDSEAFF
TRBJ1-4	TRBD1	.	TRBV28	TGTGCCAGCAGTTTAAACAGGGGGCCCTTAATACTGTTTTTT	CASSLNRGPLILFF
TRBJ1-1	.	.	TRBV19	TGTGCCAGTAGTATTGGAGGGAACACTGAAGCTTTCTTT	CASSIGGNTEAFF
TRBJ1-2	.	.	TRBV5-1	TGCGCCAGCAGCCCGACTCCTGTGACAGAGAGTTATGGCTACACCTTC	CASSPTPVTESYGYTF
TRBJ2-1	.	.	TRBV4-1	TGCGCCAGCAGCCAATTGGACTTAATGTCCTACAATGAGCAGTTCTTC	CASSQLDLMSYNEQFF
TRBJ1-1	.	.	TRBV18	TGTGCCAGCTCACGGGCTGTGGAAGCTTTCTTT	CASSRAVEAFF
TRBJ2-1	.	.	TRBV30	TGTGCCTGGACTGTGGGGTGGGAGCAGTTCTTC	CAWTVGWEQFF
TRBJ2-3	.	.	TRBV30	TGTGCCTGGACCCGGGACACTAGCACAGATACGCAGTATTTT	CAWTRDTSTDTQYF
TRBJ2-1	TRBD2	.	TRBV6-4	TGTGCCAGCAGTGACTCGACTAGCGGGAGCAATGAGCAGTTCTTC	CASSDSTSGSNEQFF
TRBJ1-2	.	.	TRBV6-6	TGTGCCAGCAGTTATTACCGCGCATCGGGCTATGGCTACACCTTC	CASSYYRASGYGYTF
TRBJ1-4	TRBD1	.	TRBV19	TGTGCCAGTAGTGAACAGGGGTTTAATGAAAAACTGTTTTTT	CASSEQGFNEKLFF
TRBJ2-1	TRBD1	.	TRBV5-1	TGCGCCAGCAGCTCAACAGGGGGCGCTTTCACCCTCTCCTACAATGAGCAGTTCTTC	CASSSTGGAFTLSYNEQFF
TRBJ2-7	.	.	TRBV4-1	TGCGCCAGCAGCCCCCCCGGGACGGTCTACGAGCAGTACTTC	CASSPPGTVYEQYF
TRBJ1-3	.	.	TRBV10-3	TGTGCCATCAGTGGGGAGGGATCGTCGGCTGGAAACACCATATATTTT	CAISGEGSSAGNTIYF
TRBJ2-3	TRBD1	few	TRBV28	TGTGCCAGCAGGGGAACAGGGGGCGCGAATACGCAGTATTTT	CASRGTGGANTQYF
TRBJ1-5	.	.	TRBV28	TGTGCCAGCAGCTGGGGAGGTAGCAATCAGCCCCAGCATTTT	CASSWGGSNQPQHF
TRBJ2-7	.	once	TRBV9	TGTGCCAGCAGCGTAACGCAGGGTGCGTCCCACGAGCAGTACTTC	CASSVTQGASHEQYF
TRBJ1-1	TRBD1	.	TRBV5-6	TGTGCCAGCAGCCCAACCTTCCCGGGACAGGGTGAGTGGGACACTGAAGCTTTCTTT	CASSPTFPGQGEWDTEAFF
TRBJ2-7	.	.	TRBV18	TGTGCCAGCTCACCACTACAGGACGTAGCCCACGAGCAGTACTTC	CASSPLQDVAHEQYF
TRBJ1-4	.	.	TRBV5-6	TGTGCCAGCAGCTTGTGGGGCTGGGGTGAAAAACTGTTTTTT	CASSLWGWGEKLFF
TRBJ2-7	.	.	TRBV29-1	TGCAGCGTTGTTCGATACGAGCAGTACTTC	CSVVRYEQYF
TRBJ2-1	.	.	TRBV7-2	TGTGCCAGCAGCTTAAGGCCTAGGGCCAATGAGCAGTTCTTC	CASSLRPRANEQFF
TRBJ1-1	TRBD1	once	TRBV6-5	TGTGCCAGCAGTTCCTGGGACAGTCCTAGCCCTGAAGCTTTCTTT	CASSSWDSPSPEAFF
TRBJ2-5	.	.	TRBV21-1	TGTGCCAGCAGCAAGGACCCACAACGGGGACAAGAGACCCAGTACTTC	CASSKDPQRGQETQYF
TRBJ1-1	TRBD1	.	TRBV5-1	TGCGCCAGCAGCAGGGACAGGGTCACTGAAGCTTTCTTT	CASSRDRVTEAFF
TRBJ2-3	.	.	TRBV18	TGTGCCAGCGCGGGCTTGGGTTTTCCTAGCACAGATACGCAGTATTTT	CASAGLGFPSTDTQYF
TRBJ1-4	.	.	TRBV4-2	TGTGCCAGCAGCCAATCCCCCAGGTCCCAAAGGGCTAATGAAAAACTGTTTTTT	CASSQSPRSQRANEKLFF
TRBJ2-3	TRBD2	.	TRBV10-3	TGTGCCATCAGTGAGTCCCTCCCTAGCGGCAGTAGCACAGATACGCAGTATTTT	CAISESLPSGSSTDTQYF
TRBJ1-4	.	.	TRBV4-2	TGTGCCAGCTCTTGGTGGGGCAGTGAAACTAATGAAAAACTGTTTTTT	CASSWWGSETNEKLFF
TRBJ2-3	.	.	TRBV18	TGTGCCAGCTCACCACTTGCTGGCGGCATCTTCACAGATACGCAGTATTTT	CASSPLAGGIFTDTQYF
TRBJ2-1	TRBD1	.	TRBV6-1	TGTGCCAGCAGTGCGGACAGGGCGGGATCCAATGAGCAGTTCTTC	CASSADRAGSNEQFF
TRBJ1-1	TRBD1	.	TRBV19	TGTGCCAGTAGTATTGGGACAGGGGGCCTCAATACTGAAGCTTTCTTT	CASSIGTGGLNTEAFF
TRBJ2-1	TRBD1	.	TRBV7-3	TGTGCCAGCAGCTTAAGGTCGGCAGGGGGCTACAATGAGCAGTTCTTC	CASSLRSAGGYNEQFF
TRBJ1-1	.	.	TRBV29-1	TGCAGCGCCCTATACACTGAAGCTTTCTTT	CSALYTEAFF
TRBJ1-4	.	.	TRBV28	TGTGCCAGCAGTTTAATCGGTCGAGGGCTCTCCTTTTTT	CASSLIGRGLSFF
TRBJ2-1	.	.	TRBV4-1	TGCGCCAGCAGCCAAGAAGGGGGGCCCGGGACTATGGTCAATGAGCAGTTCTTC	CASSQEGGPGTMVNEQFF
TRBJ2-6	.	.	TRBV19	TGTGCCAGTAGCGTGGTCAGCCTGAGCTCTGGGGCCAACGTCCTGACTTTC	CASSVVSLSSGANVLTF
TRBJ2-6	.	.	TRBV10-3	TGTGCCATCAGTGAGTCTCCGGGACGGAGCTCTGGGGCCAACGTCCTGACTTTC	CAISESPGRSSGANVLTF
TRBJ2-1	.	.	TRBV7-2	TGTGCCAGCAGCCTAGGGCAGCACAATGAGCAGTTCTTC	CASSLGQHNEQFF
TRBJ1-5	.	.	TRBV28	TGTGCCAGCAGTCCCCGGACATCTTATAGCAATCAGCCCCAGCATTTT	CASSPRTSYSNQPQHF
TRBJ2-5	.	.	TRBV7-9	TGTGCCAGCAGCTTAGCCGGGCCGAGGGGGGAGACCCAGTACTTC	CASSLAGPRGETQYF